This T cell receptor (beta chain) was retrieved from a study of blood T cell repertoires in COVID-19. Study at large: There were acute and convalescent COVID-19 samples, and they came from the United States, Italy and Spain. The cDNA or gDNA used as material had been derived from T cells, B-cell-depleted T cells, or PBMCs.

In the original analysis: Amplification with reference gene primers provided the estimates of nucleated cell counts. Sequenced by immunoSEQ multiplex PCR; TCRdb stores in-frame clones only, minus some. From that table come the V and J calls and clone size; the DNA was used to work out D and trimming. Of some 120,000 clones in the sample, about 74% were seen once. The length of the CDR3 is 15 residues. From germline, CDR1 is MGHRA and CDR2 YSYEKL. V was trimmed by 0 bases and J by 6 bases, leaving 14 bases between them. This clonotype originated in a man in his sixties with acute or convalescent COVID-19. The chain has TRBV4-1 and TRBJ1-2; D is possibly TRBD1 (6 bases). Input material: peripheral blood. The DNA of the CDR3 is TGCGCCAGCAGCCAAGATAGGGGGGGCGCGGATGGCTACACCTTC. This gives the protein CASSQDRGGADGYTF.